This T cell receptor beta chain was captured in a study of blood T cells in healthy people across ages. Peripheral blood samples of approximately 10 milliliters were drawn from each donor. They isolated at least 6.5 million PBMCs from each sample. Turning to this clonotype: Its antigen is currently unknown. Since no conserved phenylalanine or tryptophan closes the CDR3, a read error is the likely cause.

General study points: Naive and antigen-experienced cells were not separated, limiting conclusive comparison. When set beside aged donors, long-lived donors presented more naive CD4+ cells and higher diversity.

Combining a sample-barcoded 5' primer with a J-beta primer mix, a second PCR ran for 7 to 11 cycles. TCRdb independently ran MiXCR on the 5' RACE reads; one entry per CDR3 protein. The data show around 1,600,000 distinct CDR3 sequences, under 55% seen once. This clonotype was sampled from a woman aged 18-29 years in good health. Sequenced input: blood.

This chain's CDR3 is CSVAHLVTDTQYY. The CDR3 coding sequence is TGCAGCGTTGCCCACTTAGTAACAGATACGCAGTATTAT. The chain uses TRBV29-1 and TRBJ2-3; no reliable D call. CDR3 length equals 13 residues. From germline, CDR1 is SQVTM and CDR2 ANQGSEA. The germline V and J ends were trimmed by 4 bases and 3 bases, with 11 bases remaining between them.